A selection of T cell receptor beta chains follows, all from one sample in a study of cytomegalovirus exposure and HLA in healthy donors. Produced via immunoSEQ multiplex PCR; TCRdb's table is partial and in-frame only. This sample has approximately 150,000 clones; 80% to 90% occur once, and the top ten carry more than 4%. The specimen was PBMCs. These receptors were taken from a girl between 5 and 17 years old in good health and CMV-seropositive. Each CDR3 is given without its conserved first and last residue. Clone size is shown for a subset of rows, as once, few, many or a class of expanded clone.

j_call clone_size v_call cdr3_aa
TRBJ2-3 . TRBV9 ASSVAGEIQVTQY
TRBJ1-2 . TRBV27 ASSLTRADGYT
TRBJ2-7 . TRBV6-5 ASSYSSTAASYEQY
TRBJ2-1 . TRBV15 ATSMGGAGYNEQF
TRBJ2-7 . TRBV14 ASSQPTGATRYEQY
TRBJ2-2 . TRBV19 ASSMRLFANTGELF
TRBJ1-5 . TRBV2 ASRSGQGNQPQH
TRBJ1-5 . TRBV12-5 ASGLVVDSYSNQPQH
TRBJ2-3 . TRBV5-1 ASSLGQGETDTQY
TRBJ1-1 . TRBV30 AWGISKSTGLMNTEAF
TRBJ1-4 . TRBV30 AWSVQEWRGEKLF
TRBJ2-7 . TRBV6-5 ASSFSGDDSYEQY
TRBJ2-2 . TRBV19 ASSVLAGGGTGELF
TRBJ1-1 . TRBV5-1 ASSLMVRGFGNTEAF
TRBJ2-2 . TRBV4-3 ASSHQTSGGPNTGELF
TRBJ2-3 . TRBV19 ASSDRTGSTDTQY
TRBJ1-5 once TRBV5-1 ASSIDRDQPQH
TRBJ2-6 . TRBV11-3 ASSLGFDSTAGGANVLT
TRBJ1-1 once TRBV19 ASSHGTEAF
TRBJ1-2 . TRBV9 ASSVDPGFDYGYT
TRBJ1-1 . TRBV5-6 ASSPRDRGREAF
TRBJ1-1 . TRBV9 ASSPRDTTEAF
TRBJ1-1 . TRBV5-1 ASSFNRGNTEAF
TRBJ2-1 few TRBV19 ASSGGTSGGRYEQF
TRBJ1-5 . TRBV27 ASRDRGPGTPQH
TRBJ1-1 . TRBV19 ASSSGQGAHAF
TRBJ2-1 . TRBV2 ASGRDSYNEQF
TRBJ1-2 few TRBV29-1 SVESREDYGYT
TRBJ1-4 . TRBV19 ASRLAATQLTPNEKLF
TRBJ2-3 once TRBV6-6 ASSYSLAGADTQY
TRBJ1-1 few TRBV5-4 ASSFQGGRSTEAF
TRBJ1-2 . TRBV7-3 ASKVVGQGFGGYT
TRBJ2-1 . TRBV7-8 ASSAKSADNEQF
TRBJ2-7 . TRBV2 ASSVTPGEQY
TRBJ1-2 . TRBV18 ASSPARDYGYT
. . TRBV7-9 ASSARPTGYDEQY
TRBJ1-4 . TRBV29-1 SVMLYSREKLF
TRBJ2-7 . TRBV27 ASSLSPGYEQY
TRBJ2-5 . TRBV11-2 ASRGTGHKETQY
TRBJ1-1 . TRBV5-5 ASSTQGRQHLNTEAF
TRBJ2-3 . TRBV10-3 AITPGGVQRTDTQY
TRBJ1-1 . TRBV6-1 ASSDGGANTEAF
TRBJ1-5 once TRBV4-2 ASSQEPGMGDQPQH
TRBJ1-1 . TRBV27 ASSSIHIRDSIGAEAF
TRBJ2-7 . TRBV14 ASSQGLTVSYEQY
TRBJ1-2 . TRBV6-5 ASSQRTAIGYT
TRBJ1-2 . TRBV4-2 ASSQGGTTNYGYT
TRBJ2-1 . TRBV10-3 AISEAGGRDEQF
TRBJ1-4 . TRBV19 ASSGQGTGKLF
TRBJ1-1 . TRBV5-6 ASSLADLAGAEAF
TRBJ2-7 . TRBV15 ATSPRTSGLNYEQY
TRBJ1-2 . TRBV6-7 ASSYSTGITPNYGYT
TRBJ1-2 . TRBV4-1 ASSSDLGLYYGYT
TRBJ2-7 . TRBV6-5 ASSLDRQAYEQY
TRBJ2-5 . TRBV19 ASSILLAQETQY
TRBJ2-3 . TRBV9 ASSVMDRGVGTQY
TRBJ1-1 few TRBV10-2 ASKGAPNTEAF
TRBJ2-1 . TRBV5-1 ASSPPTGSSYNEQF